This TCR beta chain is from a study of T cells after yellow fever vaccination. Study-wide points: A minor fraction of clonotypes spanned both CD4 and CD8 compartments. Subsequent to the booster, the majority of primary-vaccination clones reappeared (96% CD4, approximately 90% CD8). Abundant clonotypes from the bulk population could have been carried over as contaminants into FACS-sorted repertoires.

CDR3 length: 14 amino acids. Germline V gives CDR1 LGHNA, CDR2 YSLEER. The V and J ends lost 3 bases and 2 bases respectively, with 8 bases between them. By 5'RACE template switching, TCR cDNA was produced, with a universal primer site and UMIs added in the process. TCRdb itself ran the 5' RACE reads through MiXCR, one entry per CDR3 protein. The table includes approximately 160,000 distinct CDR3 sequences, roughly 6.4% detected once. This clonotype was seen at least ten times. Its antigen is not known. The origin of this receptor is a man aged 18 to 29 who received the YFV17D yellow fever vaccine. The rearrangement uses TRBV4-3 and TRBJ1-5; a possible D gene is TRBD1 (6 bases). This material consisted of CD4+ T cells sorted from PBMCs, taken on the day of the first yellow fever vaccination. In DNA, the CDR3 is TGCGCCAGCAGCCAGGACAGTCGCAATCAGCCCCAGCATTTT. Amino acids: CASSQDSRNQPQHF.